Here is one T cell receptor (beta chain) with its context. The germline V gene encodes CDR1 GTSNPN and CDR2 SVGIG (reference sequence). The V gene lost 0 bases and the J gene lost 5 bases, with 7 bases spanning the gap. The CDR3 sequence is 12 residues long. Clones were sequenced by immunoSEQ multiplex PCR, and TCRdb holds only the in-frame ones, with some missing. Found here are under 30,000 clones, about 90% of them singletons; the top ten hold about 30%. These data belong to a study of preoperative IRX-2 immunotherapy in early breast cancer. As for treatment: preoperative locoregional IRX-2 cytokine immunotherapy. Patients received preoperative, locoregional IRX-2 cytokine immunotherapy in a phase Ib study.

The TCR originated in a human donor with breast cancer. The chain carries TRBV30 and TRBJ1-2; no firm D call. Material: tumor tissue, obtained after IRX-2 immunotherapy. CDR3 bases: TGTGCCTGGAGTGTTAGTGGGTATGGCTACACCTTC. The encoded protein is CAWSVSGYGYTF.